One sample yielded the 3 T cell receptor beta chains listed below, sequenced in a study of CD8 T cells in ankylosing spondylitis. Which antigens these TCRs recognize remains unknown. Whole-study findings and limits: A motif in TCR beta, a set of eight highly homologous variants, appeared characteristic of ankylosing spondylitis blood.

TCRdb reanalysed the 5' RACE reads using MiXCR and keeps one entry per CDR3 protein. Among 470,000 or so distinct CDR3 sequences listed, about 25% were seen once. The sequencing sample was made of blood, either unsorted or a sorted T cell fraction (not recorded which). These receptors were obtained from a male donor with ankylosing spondylitis.

This rearrangement joins TRBV27 to TRBJ2-1; TRBD1 matches 10 bases. The CDR3 loop spans 15 amino acids. Losses at the gene ends were 7 bases for V and 1 base for J; bases not matched to a gene: 4. The germline V gene encodes CDR1 MNHEY and CDR2 SMNVEV (reference sequence). The CDR3 DNA reads as TGTGCCAGCACCAGGGACAGGGGTTCCTACAATGAGCAGTTCTTC. Its protein is CASTRDRGSYNEQFF.

The chain couples TRBV12-3 or TRBV12-4 to TRBJ1-1; unclear D gene. The V end lost 8 bases, the J end lost 4 bases, and 14 bases lay between the germline ends. This CDR3 contains 13 residues. The CDR3 here is CASLNTGVTEAFF. CDR3 coding DNA: TGTGCCAGCTTGAACACCGGGGTCACTGAAGCTTTCTTT.

This clonotype was seen only a few times. The chain uses TRBV20-1 and TRBJ2-2, with 11 bases aligning to TRBD2. CDR1 and CDR2 from the germline V gene are DFQATT and SNEGSKA (reference sequence). This CDR3 spans 15 amino acids. As DNA, the CDR3 is TGCAGCAGTTTAGCGGGAGGGCCCACAACCGGGGAGCTGTTTTTT. Encoded protein: CSSLAGGPTTGELFF.